The 23 T cell receptor beta chains listed next were all sequenced from one sample in a study of beta chain features in type 1 diabetes. Findings of the study overall: TCRB CDR3s were moderately but significantly shorter in Type 1 diabetes patients in all four CD4+ subsets.

TCRB transcripts that were expressed got sequenced, as all of the isolated RNA had been reverse transcribed. Produced via immunoSEQ multiplex PCR; TCRdb's table is partial and in-frame only. The profile shows around 41,000 clones, approximately 62% of them singletons. Which antigens these TCRs recognize remains unknown. The sequencing sample was made of Tregs from blood. These receptors originate from a man aged 30 to 45 with type 1 diabetes. Some clones in this sample may be carry-over from other donors' samples.

CDR3 nucleotide sequence: TGTGCCAGCAGCTTGGATGGAGCAGGGAAGGCGACCCAGCATTTT. As protein: CASSLDGAGKATQHF. V usage is TRBV5-4 and J usage is TRBJ1-5; D is possibly TRBD1 (5 bases). Trimming took 0 bases from V and 11 from J, leaving 18 bases between them. Germline CDR1 and CDR2: SGHNT and YYREEE (reference sequence). The CDR3 contains 15 residues.

In the case of this clone: The same CDR3 is also encoded by other DNA sequences in this sample. The chain joins TRBV27 to TRBJ1-6, with 7 bases fitting TRBD1. Germline values: CDR1 MNHEY, CDR2 SMNVEV (reference sequence). V trimming: 5 bases; J trimming: 9 bases; junction bases outside the gene matches: 7. The CDR3 has 14 amino acids. The CDR3 region has the DNA TGTGCCAGCAGTCCCCGACAGGGTAGTTCACCCCTCCACTTT. Residues: CASSPRQGSSPLHF.

The chain carries TRBV5-1 and TRBJ1-6, with 8 bases aligning to TRBD1. Germline V gene sequence: CDR1 SGHRS, CDR2 YFSETQ. The CDR3 has 15 residues. V gave up 4 bases and J gave up 8 bases; unmatched junction bases: 8. The CDR3 bases are TGCGCCAGCAGCGTTGGGACAGGCGTCTATTCACCCCTCCACTTT. Encoded protein: CASSVGTGVYSPLHF.

This clone came up a few times. V usage is TRBV4-2 and J usage is TRBJ1-2; TRBD1 matches at 9 bases. This CDR3 is 13 amino acids long. CDR1 is LGHNA and CDR2 is YNFKEQ in the germline V gene. J was trimmed by 8 bases and V by 7 bases; bases with no gene match: 8. CDR3 sequence reads: CASTSGTGIGYTF. CDR3 sequence (DNA): TGTGCCAGCACCTCCGGGACAGGGATCGGCTACACCTTC.

The chain joins TRBV5-8 to TRBJ1-6; D is unclear. Germline V gives CDR1 SGHTS, CDR2 YDEGEE. The CDR3 loop spans 16 amino acids. Trimming shortened V by 4 bases and J by 4 bases, and 15 bases separated the two germline ends. Here the CDR3 reads CASSPMMTPYNSPLHF. As DNA, the CDR3 is TGTGCCAGCAGCCCTATGATGACACCATATAATTCACCCCTCCACTTT.

The chain's CDR3 is CASSSSGGDTQYF. The CDR3 bases are TGTGCCAGCAGCTCTAGCGGCGGGGATACGCAGTATTTT. The genes are TRBV5-7 and TRBJ2-3, with 7 bases that match TRBD2. TRBV5-7 has ORF status, its function being uncertain. V trimming: 3 bases; J trimming: 6 bases; junction bases outside the gene matches: 4. The CDR3 loop spans 13 amino acids.

J is TRBJ2-1 and V is TRBV7-9, with 7 bases fitting TRBD2. Germline assignment: CDR1 SEHNR and CDR2 FQNEAQ (reference sequence). V was pared by 1 base and J by 3 bases, with 9 bases of the junction left unmatched. CDR3 length equals 17 residues. CDR3 amino acids: CASSLGLEAGRYNEQFF. Written as DNA, the CDR3 is TGTGCCAGCAGCTTAGGACTGGAAGCGGGGCGCTACAATGAGCAGTTCTTC.

The rearrangement uses TRBV7-3 and TRBJ2-3, with 8 bases identical to TRBD2. CDR3 length: 14 amino acids. Trimming cost V 5 bases and J 8 bases; bases outside gene matches: 9. Germline assignment: CDR1 SGHTA and CDR2 FQGTGA. The CDR3 sequence: CASSLPGLASTQYF. DNA for the CDR3: TGTGCCAGCAGCCTACCCGGACTAGCTTCTACGCAGTATTTT.

The V call is TRBV6-1, the J call TRBJ2-2; D is perhaps TRBD1 (6 bases). With 6 bases removed from V and 5 bases from J, the gap between germline ends came to 13 bases. This CDR3 region has 14 residues. The germline CDR1 and CDR2 sequences are MNHNS and SASEGT. The CDR3 region is CASRRQAWTGELFF. The CDR3 DNA reads as TGTGCCAGCAGGCGACAGGCTTGGACCGGGGAGCTGTTTTTT.

This clone was counted only a few times. This chain links TRBV7-8 with TRBJ2-7; 8 positions match TRBD1. J gave up 2 bases and V 5 bases, and 11 bases lay outside the gene matches. Germline lookup yields CDR1 SGHVS and CDR2 FQNEAQ. The CDR3 extends over 16 amino acids. The CDR3 spells CASSPPDRATAYEQYF. The CDR3 DNA reads TGTGCCAGCAGCCCTCCGGACAGGGCGACCGCCTACGAGCAGTACTTC. The full variable domain, in which reference TRBV7-8 and TRBJ2-7 provide the parts outside the CDR3, is GAGVSQSPRYKVAKRGQDVALRCDPISGHVSLFWYQQALGQGPEFLTYFQNEAQLDKSGLPSDRFFAERPEGSVSTLKIQRTQQEDSAVYLCASSPPDRATAYEQYFGPGTRLTVT.

The J gene is TRBJ2-3, the V gene TRBV5-1; 8 bases line up with TRBD1. The trim removed 0 bases at V and 5 bases at J, leaving 8 bases unmatched. This CDR3 contains 16 residues. Germline V gene data show CDR1 as SGHRS and CDR2 as YFSETQ. The CDR3 DNA reads as TGCGCCAGCAGCTTGGAGACAGGGGATTGGGGAGATACGCAGTATTTT. It specifies CASSLETGDWGDTQYF.

The chain is built from TRBV6-1 and TRBJ1-5; unclear D gene. Germline values: CDR1 MNHNS, CDR2 SASEGT. V gave up 6 bases and J gave up 6 bases, with 12 bases separating them. There are 13 residues in the CDR3. The CDR3 DNA reads as TGTGCCAGCAGCGGACGAGGGTTTCAGCCCCAGCATTTT. Residues: CASSGRGFQPQHF.

This clone was picked up a small number of times. The rearrangement joins TRBV7-2 to TRBJ2-1; 11 bases are shared with TRBD2. CDR3 length: 16 amino acids. J was trimmed by 5 bases and V by 6 bases; bases with no gene match: 9. CDR1 SGHTA and CDR2 FQGNSA come from the germline V gene. The CDR3 nucleotides read TGTGCCAGCAGAGCCAAACTAGCGGGGGTAAACAATGAGCAGTTCTTC. As protein: CASRAKLAGVNNEQFF.

The count of this clone is one. One end of the junction varies from germline; a read error may be responsible. CDR3 protein: CASSFSGNTGELFF. CDR3 sequence (DNA): TGTGCTAGCAGCTTTTCGGGGAACACCGGGGAGCTGTTTTTT. The chain carries TRBV7-7 and TRBJ2-2; D is ambiguous. In germline, CDR1 is SSHAT, CDR2 FNYEAQ (reference sequence). The CDR3 runs 14 residues.

The chain carries TRBV11-2 and TRBJ1-5; D unresolved. The V end was cut by 5 bases, the J end by 3 bases, with 8 bases between. CDR1 is SGHAT and CDR2 is FQNNGV in the germline V gene. The CDR3 has 13 amino acids. CDR3 loop: CASSPGPNQPQHF. The CDR3 nucleotides read TGTGCCAGCAGCCCAGGTCCCAATCAGCCCCAGCATTTT.

DNA for the CDR3: TGTGCCAGCAGCCCGAGGGAGTTCACCCGTGGGGAGACCCAGTACTTC. Protein sequence: CASSPREFTRGETQYF. This sequence joins TRBV7-9 and TRBJ2-5, with D maybe TRBD2 (5 bases). The CDR3 extends over 16 amino acids. V was clipped by 5 bases and J by 5 bases, with 21 bases between them. Germline V lookup: CDR1 SEHNR, CDR2 FQNEAQ (reference sequence).

The genes are TRBV12-5 and TRBJ2-1, with 11 bases aligning to TRBD2. The CDR3 totals 16 residues. Germline values: CDR1 LGHNT, CDR2 FRNRAP. J gave up 4 bases and V 1 base, and 3 bases lay outside the gene matches. The CDR3 loop reads CASGLGLAGGYNEQFF. The CDR3 nucleotides are TGTGCTAGTGGTTTGGGGCTAGCGGGGGGTTACAATGAGCAGTTCTTC.

V is TRBV4-2 and J is TRBJ1-3; D is uncertain. The CDR3 runs 13 residues. The germline V gene encodes CDR1 LGHNA and CDR2 YNFKEQ. Trimming left V 0 bases short and J 4 bases short, with 4 bases between. Written as DNA, the CDR3 is TGTGCCAGCAGCCAAGACTACGGAAACACCATATATTTT. As protein: CASSQDYGNTIYF.

The genes are TRBV27 and TRBJ2-3, with TRBD1 matching 10 bases. The V gene end was trimmed by 7 bases and the J gene end by 4 bases; junction bases not matched to a gene: 5. Germline lookup yields CDR1 MNHEY and CDR2 SMNVEV (reference sequence). The CDR3 runs 14 residues. The DNA for the CDR3 is TGTGCCAGCACCCCGGACAGGGGGGCAGATACGCAGTATTTT. Translating gives CASTPDRGADTQYF.

The chain recombines TRBV7-9 with TRBJ1-6; 7 positions match TRBD1. This CDR3 comprises 14 residues. CDR1 is SEHNR, CDR2 FQNEAQ, per germline (reference sequence). Trimming removed 5 bases from V and 8 bases from J; junction bases left unmatched: 6. Written as DNA, the CDR3 is TGTGCCAGCAGCGTAACAGGGGCCGATTCACCCCTCCACTTT. Protein: CASSVTGADSPLHF.

This clone was seen only a few times. The CDR3 nucleotides are TGTGCCAGCAGCTCGGGGGGGCGGACCACCGGGGAGCTGTTTTTT. Protein product: CASSSGGRTTGELFF. The chain is built from TRBV7-3 and TRBJ2-2; TRBD2 matches at 8 bases. CDR1 is SGHTA, CDR2 FQGTGA, per germline. The CDR3 contains 15 residues. Losses at the gene ends were 4 bases for V and 4 bases for J; bases not matched to a gene: 5.

This clone showed up just a few times. This rearrangement joins TRBV25-1 to TRBJ1-6; D call uncertain. This CDR3 is 13 amino acids long. V was pared by 2 bases and J by 9 bases, with 8 bases between. CDR1 is MGHDK, CDR2 SYGVNS, per germline. CDR3 residues: CASSEQWSSPLHF. CDR3 bases: TGTGCCAGCAGTGAACAGTGGAGTTCACCCCTCCACTTT.

The CDR3 nucleotides read TGTGCCAGCAGTCAGGGGGACTATGGCTACACCTTC. This codes for CASSQGDYGYTF. The rearrangement uses TRBV7-8 and TRBJ1-2, with TRBD1 identical over 7 bases. Germline-derived CDR1 and CDR2 are SGHVS and FQNEAQ. With 6 bases clipped from V and 3 bases from J, the junction kept 1 base outside the gene matches. The CDR3 contains 12 residues.